The 9 T cell receptor beta chains given below trace back to one sample, sequenced in a study of OX40 agonist ivuxolimab in advanced cancers. TCRdb's table, derived via immunoSEQ multiplex PCR, lists solely in-frame clones and lacks some. This table holds around 120,000 clones, roughly nine tenths found once. The sequenced sample was CD4+ or CD8+ T cells sorted from blood, obtained in a trial of the OX40 agonist ivuxolimab. The source is an adult with an advanced solid tumor such as melanoma, head and neck, liver or kidney cancer.

The genes are TRBV11-2 and TRBJ2-1, with 7 bases fitting TRBD2. Germline values: CDR1 SGHAT, CDR2 FQNNGV. Trimming removed 6 bases from V and 3 bases from J; junction bases left unmatched: 8. This CDR3 has 15 amino acids. The CDR3 loop is CASRNTAGIYNEQFF. For the CDR3, the DNA is TGTGCCAGCAGGAATACAGCGGGGATCTACAATGAGCAGTTCTTC.

The CDR3 DNA is TGTGCCTGGAGTCTCGGTTACGAGCAGTACTTC. It specifies CAWSLGYEQYF. The chain employs TRBV30 and TRBJ2-7; no definite D call. This CDR3 is built from 11 residues. Germline CDR1 reads GTSNPN; CDR2 reads SVGIG (reference sequence). V was clipped by 2 bases and J by 4 bases, with 6 bases between them. Full variable domain (rest looked up from reference TRBV30 and TRBJ2-7): SQTIHQWPATLVQPVGSPLSLECTVEGTSNPNLYWYRQAAGRGLQLLFYSVGIGQISSEVPQNLSASRPQDRQFILSSKKLLLSDSGFYLCAWSLGYEQYFGPGTRLTVT.

V and J are TRBV28 and TRBJ1-3; 10 nucleotides match TRBD1. The ends lost 4 bases at V and 2 bases at J; junction bases unmatched: 5. Germline V CDR1 and CDR2: MDHEN, SYDVKM. This CDR3 has 16 residues. This CDR3 reads CASSSGQGGTGNTIYF. In nucleotides, the CDR3 is TGTGCCAGCAGTTCAGGACAGGGGGGTACTGGAAACACCATATATTTT.

This chain joins TRBV28 and TRBJ2-2; 10 bases map to TRBD1. Germline assignment: CDR1 MDHEN and CDR2 SYDVKM. V was pared by 7 bases and J by 2 bases, with 10 bases of the junction left unmatched. The CDR3 totals 17 residues. CDR3 protein: CASISSTGGFNTGELFF. Here the CDR3 DNA reads TGTGCCAGCATAAGCTCGACAGGGGGCTTTAACACCGGGGAGCTGTTTTTT.

Worth noting for this clone: At the DNA level, this CDR3 is encoded by other sequences in the same sample as well. The chain links TRBV9 to TRBJ2-3; D remains ambiguous. This CDR3 spans 13 amino acids. The V end was cut by 2 bases, the J end by 0 bases, with 4 bases between. The V gene's germline CDR1 is SGDLS and CDR2 YYNGEE. In DNA, the CDR3 is TGTGCCAGCAGCGTGGGGAGCACAGATACGCAGTATTTT. Translating gives CASSVGSTDTQYF.

The chain recombines TRBV28 with TRBJ2-1, with a tentative D call TRBD1 (5 bases). Germline V gives CDR1 MDHEN, CDR2 SYDVKM. This CDR3 is built from 12 residues. The V gene lost 7 bases and the J gene lost 12 bases, with 16 bases spanning the gap. The CDR3 DNA is TGTGCCAGCAATAAGGGCCTTCAGGGGCAGTTCTTC. Translating gives CASNKGLQGQFF.

This clone appeared a single time. V usage is TRBV30 and J usage is TRBJ1-5, with TRBD1 matching over 7 bases. V was clipped by 5 bases and J by 4 bases; unmatched bases: 8. This CDR3 has 14 amino acids. Per germline, CDR1 GTSNPN and CDR2 SVGIG (reference sequence). The CDR3 nucleotides are TGTGCCTGGTCCACCGGGACAGAAAATCAGCCCCAGCATTTT. This codes for CAWSTGTENQPQHF.

J is TRBJ1-3 and V is TRBV6-5; D is unclear. The ends were cut back, 8 bases at V and 0 bases at J, with 8 bases in the middle. This CDR3 has 13 amino acids. Germline V CDR1 and CDR2: MNHEY, SVGAGI. The CDR3 bases are TGTGCCAGCGGGGTTTCCTCTGGAAACACCATATATTTT. The encoded protein is CASGVSSGNTIYF.

The sample holds one count of this clone. CDR3 amino acids: CASYLGGGYTGELFF. The CDR3 DNA sequence: TGTGCCAGCTACCTTGGCGGGGGGTACACCGGGGAGCTGTTTTTT. The chain carries TRBV7-8 and TRBJ2-2, with 8 bases aligning to TRBD2. Trimming removed 8 bases from V and 3 bases from J; junction bases left unmatched: 8. Looked up from germline, CDR1 is SGHVS and CDR2 is FQNEAQ. This CDR3 is 15 amino acids long.